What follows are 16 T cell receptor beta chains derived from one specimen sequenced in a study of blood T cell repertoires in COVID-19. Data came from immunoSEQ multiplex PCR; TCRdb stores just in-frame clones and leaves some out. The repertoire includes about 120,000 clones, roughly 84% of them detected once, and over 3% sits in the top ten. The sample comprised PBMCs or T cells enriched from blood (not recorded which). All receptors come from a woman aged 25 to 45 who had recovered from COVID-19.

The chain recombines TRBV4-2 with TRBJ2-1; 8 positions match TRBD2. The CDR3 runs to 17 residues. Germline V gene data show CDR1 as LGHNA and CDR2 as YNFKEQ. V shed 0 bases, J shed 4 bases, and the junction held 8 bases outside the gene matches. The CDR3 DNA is TGTGCCAGCAGCCAAGATGGTAGCGGGGCGGGATACAATGAGCAGTTCTTC. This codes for CASSQDGSGAGYNEQFF.

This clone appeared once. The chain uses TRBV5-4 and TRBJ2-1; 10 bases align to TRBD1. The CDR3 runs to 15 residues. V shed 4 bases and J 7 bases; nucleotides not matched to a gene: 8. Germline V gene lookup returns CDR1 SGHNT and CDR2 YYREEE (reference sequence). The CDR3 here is CASSQRDRGWNEQFF. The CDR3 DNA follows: TGTGCCAGCAGCCAAAGGGACAGGGGATGGAATGAGCAGTTCTTC.

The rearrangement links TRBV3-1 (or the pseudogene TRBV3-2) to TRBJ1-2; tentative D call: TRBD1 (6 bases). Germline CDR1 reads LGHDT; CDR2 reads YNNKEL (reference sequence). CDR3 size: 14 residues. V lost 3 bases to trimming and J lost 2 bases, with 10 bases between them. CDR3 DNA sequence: TGTGCCAGCAGCCACCGGACAGACAACTATGGCTACACCTTC. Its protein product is CASSHRTDNYGYTF.

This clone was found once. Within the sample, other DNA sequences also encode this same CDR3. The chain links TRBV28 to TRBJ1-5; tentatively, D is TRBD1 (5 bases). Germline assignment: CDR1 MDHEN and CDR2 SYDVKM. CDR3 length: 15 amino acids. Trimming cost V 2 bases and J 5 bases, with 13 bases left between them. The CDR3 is CASSLGGQGDQPQHF. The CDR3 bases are TGTGCCAGCAGTTTAGGTGGTCAGGGTGATCAGCCCCAGCATTTT.

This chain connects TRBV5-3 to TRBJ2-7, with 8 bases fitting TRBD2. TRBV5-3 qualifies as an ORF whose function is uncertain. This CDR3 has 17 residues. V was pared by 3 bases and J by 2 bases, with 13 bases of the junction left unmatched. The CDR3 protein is CARSYVPGRARTYEQYF. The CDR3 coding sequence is TGTGCCAGAAGCTATGTGCCCGGGAGGGCTAGGACCTACGAGCAGTACTTC.

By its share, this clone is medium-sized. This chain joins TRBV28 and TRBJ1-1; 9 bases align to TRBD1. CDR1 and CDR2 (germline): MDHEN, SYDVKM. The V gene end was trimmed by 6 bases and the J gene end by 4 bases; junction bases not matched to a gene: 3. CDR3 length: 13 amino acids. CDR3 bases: TGTGCCAGCAGCAGGGACAGGGTCACTGAAGCTTTCTTT. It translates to CASSRDRVTEAFF. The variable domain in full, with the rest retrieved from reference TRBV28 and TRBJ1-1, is DVKVTQSSRYLVKRTGEKVFLECVQDMDHENMFWYRQDPGLGLRLIYFSYDVKMKEKGDIPEGYSVSREKKERFSLILESASTNQTSMYLCASSRDRVTEAFFGQGTRLTVV.

The CDR3 DNA follows: TGCAGTGCTAGACAGGGGTTGGCCCAGTACTTC. As protein: CSARQGLAQYF. The rearrangement joins TRBV20-1 to TRBJ2-5; D is perhaps TRBD1 (6 bases). The CDR3 has 11 residues. V was trimmed by 2 bases and J by 9 bases, leaving 10 bases between them. Germline V gene data show CDR1 as DFQATT and CDR2 as SNEGSKA (reference sequence).

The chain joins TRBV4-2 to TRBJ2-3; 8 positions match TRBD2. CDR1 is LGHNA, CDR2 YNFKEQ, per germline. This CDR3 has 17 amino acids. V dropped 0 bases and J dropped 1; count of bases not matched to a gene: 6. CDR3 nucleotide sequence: TGTGCCAGCAGCCAAGATCTTACTAGCGGAGGCACAGATACGCAGTATTTT. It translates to CASSQDLTSGGTDTQYF.

CDR3 loop: CASSYPRLAEPTYEQYF. The CDR3 DNA follows: TGTGCCAGCAGCTACCCCCGACTAGCGGAGCCCACCTACGAGCAGTACTTC. V usage is TRBV7-2 and J usage is TRBJ2-7; 9 bases are shared with TRBD2. The CDR3 runs to 17 residues. CDR1 SGHTA and CDR2 FQGNSA come from the germline V gene. V gave up 4 bases and J gave up 2 bases; unmatched junction bases: 12. The full variable domain, its missing parts supplied by reference TRBV7-2 and TRBJ2-7, is GAGVSQSPSNKVTEKGKDVELRCDPISGHTALYWYRQSLGQGLEFLIYFQGNSAPDKSGLPSDRFSAERTGGSVSTLTIQRTQQEDSAVYLCASSYPRLAEPTYEQYFGPGTRLTVT.

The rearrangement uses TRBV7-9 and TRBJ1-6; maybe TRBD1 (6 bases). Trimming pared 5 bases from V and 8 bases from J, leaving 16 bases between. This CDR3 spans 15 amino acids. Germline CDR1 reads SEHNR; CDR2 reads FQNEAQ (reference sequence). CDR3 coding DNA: TGTGCCAGCAGCCCGGACAGAGGCGCTTATTCACCCCTCCACTTT. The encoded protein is CASSPDRGAYSPLHF.

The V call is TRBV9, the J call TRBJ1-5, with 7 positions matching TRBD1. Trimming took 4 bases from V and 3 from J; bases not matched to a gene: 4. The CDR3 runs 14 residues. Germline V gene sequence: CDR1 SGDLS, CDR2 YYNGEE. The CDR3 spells CASSSGTDNQPQHF. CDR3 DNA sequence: TGTGCCAGCAGCTCCGGGACAGACAATCAGCCCCAGCATTTT.

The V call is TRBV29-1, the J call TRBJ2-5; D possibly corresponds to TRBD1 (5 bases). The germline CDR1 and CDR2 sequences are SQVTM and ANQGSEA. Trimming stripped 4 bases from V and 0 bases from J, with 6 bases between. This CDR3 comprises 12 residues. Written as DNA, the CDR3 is TGCAGCGTTGCGGACAACCAAGAGACCCAGTACTTC. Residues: CSVADNQETQYF.

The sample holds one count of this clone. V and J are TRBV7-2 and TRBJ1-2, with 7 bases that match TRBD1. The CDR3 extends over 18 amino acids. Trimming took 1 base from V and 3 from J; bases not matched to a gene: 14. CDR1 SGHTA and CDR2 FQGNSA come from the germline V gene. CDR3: CASSLGLTGTVGDYGYTF. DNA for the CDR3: TGTGCCAGCAGCTTAGGTCTAACCGGGACAGTGGGAGACTATGGCTACACCTTC.

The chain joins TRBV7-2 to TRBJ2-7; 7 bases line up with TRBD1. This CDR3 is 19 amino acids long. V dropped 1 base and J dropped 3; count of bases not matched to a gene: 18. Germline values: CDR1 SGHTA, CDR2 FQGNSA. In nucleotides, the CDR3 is TGTGCCAGCAGCTTAGAGGGAGCTGTCTGGGACAGCGCACTCTACGAGCAGTACTTC. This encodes CASSLEGAVWDSALYEQYF.

The CDR3 protein is CATSGAGGDGYTF. The CDR3 bases are TGTGCCACCAGTGGTGCAGGGGGCGATGGCTACACCTTC. This chain joins TRBV24-1 and TRBJ1-2; 8 positions agree with TRBD1. V trimming: 5 bases; J trimming: 6 bases; junction bases outside the gene matches: 4. CDR1 is KGHDR, CDR2 SFDVKD, per germline. This CDR3 region has 13 residues.

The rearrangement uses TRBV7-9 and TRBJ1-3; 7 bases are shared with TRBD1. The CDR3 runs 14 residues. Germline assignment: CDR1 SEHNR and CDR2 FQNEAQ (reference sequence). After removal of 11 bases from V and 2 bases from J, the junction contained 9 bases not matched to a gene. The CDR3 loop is CAGFDRATGNTIYF. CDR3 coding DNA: TGTGCCGGCTTCGACAGGGCTACTGGAAACACCATATATTTT. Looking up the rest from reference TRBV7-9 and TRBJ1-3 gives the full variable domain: DTGVSQNPRHKITKRGQNVTFRCDPISEHNRLYWYRQTLGQGPEFLTYFQNEAQLEKSRLLSDRFSAERPKGSFSTLEIQRTEQGDSAMYLCAGFDRATGNTIYFGEGSWLTVV.